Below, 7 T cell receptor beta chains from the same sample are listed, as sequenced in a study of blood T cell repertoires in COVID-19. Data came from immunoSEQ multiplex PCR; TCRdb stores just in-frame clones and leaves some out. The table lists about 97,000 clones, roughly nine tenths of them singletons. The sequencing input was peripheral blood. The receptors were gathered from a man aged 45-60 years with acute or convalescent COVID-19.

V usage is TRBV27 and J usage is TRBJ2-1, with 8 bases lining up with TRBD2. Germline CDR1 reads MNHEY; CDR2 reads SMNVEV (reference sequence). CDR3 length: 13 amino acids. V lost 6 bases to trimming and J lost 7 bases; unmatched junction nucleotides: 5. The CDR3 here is CASSGGARNEQFF. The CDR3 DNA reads TGTGCCAGCAGCGGGGGGGCACGAAATGAGCAGTTCTTC.

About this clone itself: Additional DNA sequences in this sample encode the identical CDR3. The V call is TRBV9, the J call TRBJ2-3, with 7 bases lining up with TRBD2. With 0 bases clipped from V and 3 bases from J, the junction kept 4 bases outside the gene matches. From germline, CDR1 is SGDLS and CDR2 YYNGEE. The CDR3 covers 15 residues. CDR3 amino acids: CASSVGAGVTDTQYF. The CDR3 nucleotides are TGTGCCAGCAGCGTAGGGGCGGGGGTAACAGATACGCAGTATTTT.

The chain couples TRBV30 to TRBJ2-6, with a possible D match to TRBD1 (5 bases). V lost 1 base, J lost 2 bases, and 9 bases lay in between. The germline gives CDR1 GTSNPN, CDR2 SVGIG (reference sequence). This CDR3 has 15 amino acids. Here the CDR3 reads CAWSGEGAGANVLTF. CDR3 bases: TGTGCCTGGAGTGGGGAAGGGGCTGGGGCCAACGTCCTGACTTTC.

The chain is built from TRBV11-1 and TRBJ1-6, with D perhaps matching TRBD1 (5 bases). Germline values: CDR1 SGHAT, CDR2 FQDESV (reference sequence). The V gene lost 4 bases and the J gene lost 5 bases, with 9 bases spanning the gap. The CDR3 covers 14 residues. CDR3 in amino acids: CASSSQGDNSPLHF. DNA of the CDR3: TGTGCCAGCAGCTCGCAGGGCGATAATTCACCCCTCCACTTT.

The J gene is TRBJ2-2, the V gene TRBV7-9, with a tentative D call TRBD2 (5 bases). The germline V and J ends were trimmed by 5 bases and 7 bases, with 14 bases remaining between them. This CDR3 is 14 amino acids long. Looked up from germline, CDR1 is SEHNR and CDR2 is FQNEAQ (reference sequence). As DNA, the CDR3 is TGTGCCAGCAGCAATCTAGGAGGAGTCGGGGAGCTGTTTTTT. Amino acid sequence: CASSNLGGVGELFF.

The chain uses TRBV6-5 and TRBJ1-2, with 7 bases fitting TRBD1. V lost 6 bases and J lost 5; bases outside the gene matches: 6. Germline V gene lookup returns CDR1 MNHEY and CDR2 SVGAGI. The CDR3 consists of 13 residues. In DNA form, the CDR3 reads TGTGCCAGCAGCCCCGACAGGGAATATGGCTACACCTTC. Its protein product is CASSPDREYGYTF.

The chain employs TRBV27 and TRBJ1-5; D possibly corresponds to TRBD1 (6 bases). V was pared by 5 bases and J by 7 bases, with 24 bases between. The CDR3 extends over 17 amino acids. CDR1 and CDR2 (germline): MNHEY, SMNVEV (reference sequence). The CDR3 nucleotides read TGTGCCAGCAGTGAACGCCCTCCGGGACACCTCTACCAGCCCCAGCATTTT. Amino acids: CASSERPPGHLYQPQHF.